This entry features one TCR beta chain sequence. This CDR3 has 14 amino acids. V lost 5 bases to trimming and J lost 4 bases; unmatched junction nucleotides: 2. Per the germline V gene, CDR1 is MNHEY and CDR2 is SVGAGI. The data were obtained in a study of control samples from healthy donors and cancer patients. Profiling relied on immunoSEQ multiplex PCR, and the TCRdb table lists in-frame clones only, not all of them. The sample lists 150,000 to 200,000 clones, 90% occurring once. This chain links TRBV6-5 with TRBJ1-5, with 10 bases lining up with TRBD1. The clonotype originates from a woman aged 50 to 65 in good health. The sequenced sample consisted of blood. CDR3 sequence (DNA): TGTGCCAGCAGTAAGGACAGGGGGAATCAGCCCCAGCATTTT. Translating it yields CASSKDRGNQPQHF.